This T cell receptor beta chain was sequenced for a study of OX40 agonist ivuxolimab in advanced cancers. Method: immunoSEQ multiplex PCR; TCRdb's copy keeps in-frame clones and lacks some. The data contain around 26,000 clones, roughly 79% of them seen just once; the ten biggest clones take up roughly 23%. Autoimmune disease history or systemic immunosuppression was exclusionary. Trimming at V came to 4 bases and at J to 12 bases, leaving 12 bases not matched to a gene. The germline gives CDR1 SGHNT, CDR2 YYREEE (reference sequence). The CDR3 sequence is 15 residues long. The source is an adult with an advanced solid tumor such as melanoma, head and neck, liver or kidney cancer. The sequencing used CD4+ or CD8+ T cells sorted from blood, collected in a trial of the OX40 agonist ivuxolimab. The V and J genes are TRBV5-4 and TRBJ2-1; 11 bases align to TRBD2. The CDR3 protein is CASSGTSGHFFGQFF. The CDR3 bases are TGTGCCAGCAGCGGGACTAGCGGCCATTTTTTTGGGCAGTTCTTC.